This T cell receptor (beta chain) was found in a study of T cell responses to AZD1222 COVID-19 vaccine. Study-wide points: Females outnumbered males among donors, who were mostly white British; clonal diversity was possibly underestimated. Spike-wide vaccine-associated CD4 TCRs dominated at 160-218 and 743-854.

Measured with immunoSEQ multiplex PCR; TCRdb has only the in-frame clones, and not every one. The table lists 120,000 or so clones, 88% of them singletons. Germline CDR1 reads MGHRA; CDR2 reads YSYEKL. V was pared by 0 bases and J by 8 bases, with 16 bases between. The CDR3 covers 15 residues. On this clone: Its specificity is unknown.

The V gene is TRBV4-1, the J gene TRBJ1-2; TRBD1 is a possible D gene (6 bases). The input for sequencing was peripheral blood, taken on day 0 of AZD1222 vaccination. The TCR sequence derives from an adult in good health. CDR3 nucleotide sequence: TGCGCCAGCAGCCAAGAGGCGCTGACAGGCAAGGGCTACACCTTC. The encoded protein is CASSQEALTGKGYTF.